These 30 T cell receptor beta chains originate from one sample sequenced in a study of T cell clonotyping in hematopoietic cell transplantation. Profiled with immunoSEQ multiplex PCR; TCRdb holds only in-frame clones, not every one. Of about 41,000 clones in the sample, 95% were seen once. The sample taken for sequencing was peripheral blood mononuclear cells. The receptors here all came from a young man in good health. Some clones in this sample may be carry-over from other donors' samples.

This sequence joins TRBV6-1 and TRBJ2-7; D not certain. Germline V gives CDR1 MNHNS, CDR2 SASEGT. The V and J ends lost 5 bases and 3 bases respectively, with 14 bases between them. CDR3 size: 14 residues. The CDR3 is CASSHYEENYEQYF. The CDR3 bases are TGTGCCAGCAGTCATTACGAGGAAAACTACGAGCAGTACTTC.

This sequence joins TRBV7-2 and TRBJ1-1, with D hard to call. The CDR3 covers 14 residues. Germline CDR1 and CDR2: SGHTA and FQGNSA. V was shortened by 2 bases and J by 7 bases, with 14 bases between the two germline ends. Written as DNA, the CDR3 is TGTGCCAGCAGCTTATTTGAGGCAGACGTTGAAGCTTTCTTT. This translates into CASSLFEADVEAFF. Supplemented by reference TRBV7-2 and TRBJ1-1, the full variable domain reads GAGVSQSPSNKVTEKGKDVELRCDPISGHTALYWYRQSLGQGLEFLIYFQGNSAPDKSGLPSDRFSAERTGGSVSTLTIQRTQQEDSAVYLCASSLFEADVEAFFGQGTRLTVV.

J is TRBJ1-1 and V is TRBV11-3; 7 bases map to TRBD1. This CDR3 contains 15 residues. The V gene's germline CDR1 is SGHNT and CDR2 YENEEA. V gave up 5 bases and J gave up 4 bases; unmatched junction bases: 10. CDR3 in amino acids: CASSPRTGVTTEAFF. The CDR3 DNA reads TGTGCCAGCAGCCCCCGGACAGGCGTAACCACTGAAGCTTTCTTT.

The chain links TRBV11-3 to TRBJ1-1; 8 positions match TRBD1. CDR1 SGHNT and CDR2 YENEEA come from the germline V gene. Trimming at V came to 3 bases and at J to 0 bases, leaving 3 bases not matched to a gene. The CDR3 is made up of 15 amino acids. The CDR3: CASSFQGAMNTEAFF. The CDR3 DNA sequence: TGTGCCAGCAGCTTTCAGGGGGCCATGAACACTGAAGCTTTCTTT.

CDR3: CASSFDRQETQYF. DNA for the CDR3: TGTGCCAGCAGCTTTGACAGACAAGAGACCCAGTACTTC. The V and J genes are TRBV5-4 and TRBJ2-5, with D maybe TRBD1 (5 bases). CDR1 SGHNT and CDR2 YYREEE come from the germline V gene (reference sequence). The CDR3 sequence is 13 residues long. V lost 2 bases and J lost 2, with 7 bases in between. The full variable domain, in which reference TRBV5-4 and TRBJ2-5 provide the parts outside the CDR3, is ETGVTQSPTHLIKTRGQQVTLRCSSQSGHNTVSWYQQALGQGPQFIFQYYREEENGRGNFPPRFSGLQFPNYSSELNVNALELDDSALYLCASSFDRQETQYFGPGTRLLVL.

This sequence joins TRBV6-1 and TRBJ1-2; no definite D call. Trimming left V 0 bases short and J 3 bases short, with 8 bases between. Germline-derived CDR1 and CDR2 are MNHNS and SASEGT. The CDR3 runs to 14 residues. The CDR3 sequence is CASSEARRDYGYTF. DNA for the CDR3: TGTGCCAGCAGTGAAGCGCGCAGAGACTATGGCTACACCTTC.

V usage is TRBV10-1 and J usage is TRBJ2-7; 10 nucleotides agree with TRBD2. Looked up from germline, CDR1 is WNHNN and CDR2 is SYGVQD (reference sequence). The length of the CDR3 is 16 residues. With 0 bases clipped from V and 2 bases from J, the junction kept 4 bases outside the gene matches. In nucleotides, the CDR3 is TGCGCCAGCAGTGAGTCCGAGCGGGAGGGCCCCTACGAGCAGTACTTC. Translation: CASSESEREGPYEQYF.

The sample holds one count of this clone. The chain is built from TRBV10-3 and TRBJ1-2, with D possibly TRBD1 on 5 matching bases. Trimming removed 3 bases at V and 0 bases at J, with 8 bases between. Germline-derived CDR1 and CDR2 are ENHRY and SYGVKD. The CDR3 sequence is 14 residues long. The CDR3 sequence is CAISDSRANYGYTF. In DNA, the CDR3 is TGTGCCATCAGTGACTCCAGGGCTAACTATGGCTACACCTTC.

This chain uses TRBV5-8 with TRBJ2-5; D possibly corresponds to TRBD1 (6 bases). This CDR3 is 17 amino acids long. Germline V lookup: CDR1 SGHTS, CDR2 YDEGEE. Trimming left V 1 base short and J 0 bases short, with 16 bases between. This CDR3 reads CASSLWIVGGNQETQYF. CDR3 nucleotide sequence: TGTGCCAGCAGCTTGTGGATTGTTGGGGGCAACCAAGAGACCCAGTACTTC.

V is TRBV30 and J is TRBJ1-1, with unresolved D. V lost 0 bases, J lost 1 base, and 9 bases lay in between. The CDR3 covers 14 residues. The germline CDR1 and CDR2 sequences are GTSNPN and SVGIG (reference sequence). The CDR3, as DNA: TGTGCCTGGAGTGTACGGGCGCCGAACACTGAAGCTTTCTTT. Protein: CAWSVRAPNTEAFF. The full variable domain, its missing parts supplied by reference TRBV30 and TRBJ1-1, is SQTIHQWPATLVQPVGSPLSLECTVEGTSNPNLYWYRQAAGRGLQLLFYSVGIGQISSEVPQNLSASRPQDRQFILSSKKLLLSDSGFYLCAWSVRAPNTEAFFGQGTRLTVV.

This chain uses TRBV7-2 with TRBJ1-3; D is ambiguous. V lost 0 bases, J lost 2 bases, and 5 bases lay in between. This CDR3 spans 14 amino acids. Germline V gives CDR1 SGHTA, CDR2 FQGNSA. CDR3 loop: CASSLAGTGNTIYF. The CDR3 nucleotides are TGTGCCAGCAGCTTAGCAGGGACTGGAAACACCATATATTTT.

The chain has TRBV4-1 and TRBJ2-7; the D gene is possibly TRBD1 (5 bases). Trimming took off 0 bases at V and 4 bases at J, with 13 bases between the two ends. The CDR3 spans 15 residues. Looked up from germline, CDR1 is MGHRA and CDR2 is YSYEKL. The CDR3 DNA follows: TGCGCCAGCAGCCAAGAAGCCCAGGGTGGTTACGAGCAGTACTTC. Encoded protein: CASSQEAQGGYEQYF.

CDR3 residues: CASSGGQGAWNSPLHF. The CDR3 nucleotides read TGTGCCAGTAGTGGGGGACAGGGGGCTTGGAATTCACCCCTCCACTTT. The genes are TRBV19 and TRBJ1-6; 12 nucleotides line up with TRBD1. The junction had 6 bases not matched to a gene; V was cut back by 5 bases and J by 7 bases. The V gene's germline CDR1 is LNHDA and CDR2 SQIVND (reference sequence). The CDR3 extends over 16 amino acids.

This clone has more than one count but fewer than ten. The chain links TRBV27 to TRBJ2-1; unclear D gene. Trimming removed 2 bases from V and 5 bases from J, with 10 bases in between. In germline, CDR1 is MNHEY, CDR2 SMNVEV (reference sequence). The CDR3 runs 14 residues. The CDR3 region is CASSLPGWDNEQFF. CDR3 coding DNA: TGTGCCAGCAGTTTACCAGGATGGGACAATGAGCAGTTCTTC.

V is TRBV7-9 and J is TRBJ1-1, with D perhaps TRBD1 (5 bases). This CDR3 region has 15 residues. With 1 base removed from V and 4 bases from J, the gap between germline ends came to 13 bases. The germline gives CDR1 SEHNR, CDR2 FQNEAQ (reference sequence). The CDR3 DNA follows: TGTGCCAGCAGCTTAGTAGGGGAGCTGGGCACTGAAGCTTTCTTT. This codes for CASSLVGELGTEAFF.

CDR3 in DNA: TGTGCCTGGAGTGTACGCAGGGCCGGGATAAATCCCCAGCATTTT. This translates into CAWSVRRAGINPQHF. The V and J genes are TRBV30 and TRBJ1-5; the D gene is possibly TRBD1 (5 bases). CDR1 is GTSNPN and CDR2 is SVGIG in the germline V gene (reference sequence). There are 15 residues in the CDR3. V was shortened by 0 bases and J by 10 bases, with 19 bases between the two germline ends.

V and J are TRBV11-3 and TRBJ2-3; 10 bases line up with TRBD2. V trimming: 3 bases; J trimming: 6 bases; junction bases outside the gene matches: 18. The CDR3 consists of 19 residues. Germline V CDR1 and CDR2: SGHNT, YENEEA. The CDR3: CASSFMASGREPQGDTQYF. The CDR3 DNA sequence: TGTGCCAGCAGCTTCATGGCTAGCGGGAGAGAACCCCAGGGGGATACGCAGTATTTT.

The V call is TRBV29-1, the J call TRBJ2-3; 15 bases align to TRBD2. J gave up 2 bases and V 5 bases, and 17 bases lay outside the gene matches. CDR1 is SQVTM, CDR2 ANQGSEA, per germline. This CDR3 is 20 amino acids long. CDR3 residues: CSVSTIGTSGRIGYTDTQYF. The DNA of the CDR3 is TGCAGCGTTTCTACAATCGGGACTAGCGGGAGGATAGGCTACACAGATACGCAGTATTTT.

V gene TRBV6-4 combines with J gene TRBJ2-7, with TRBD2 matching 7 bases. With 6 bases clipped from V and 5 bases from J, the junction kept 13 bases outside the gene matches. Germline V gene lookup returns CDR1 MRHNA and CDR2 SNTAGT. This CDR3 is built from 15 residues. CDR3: CASSPVAGGNNEQYF. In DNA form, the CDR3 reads TGTGCCAGCAGCCCAGTAGCGGGCGGGAATAACGAGCAGTACTTC.

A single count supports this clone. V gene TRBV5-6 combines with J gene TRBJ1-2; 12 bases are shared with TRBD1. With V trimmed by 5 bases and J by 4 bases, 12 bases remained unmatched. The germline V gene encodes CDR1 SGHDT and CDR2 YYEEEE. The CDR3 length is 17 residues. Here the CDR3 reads CASRRDPGQGAVYGYTF. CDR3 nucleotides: TGTGCCAGCAGAAGGGATCCGGGACAGGGGGCAGTCTATGGCTACACCTTC.

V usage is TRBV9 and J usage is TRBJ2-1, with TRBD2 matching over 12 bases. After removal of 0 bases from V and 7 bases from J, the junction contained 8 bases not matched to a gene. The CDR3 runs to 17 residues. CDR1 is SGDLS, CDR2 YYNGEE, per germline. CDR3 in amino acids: CASSVASGGALRNEQFF. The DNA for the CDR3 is TGTGCCAGCAGCGTAGCTAGCGGGGGGGCCTTGAGGAATGAGCAGTTCTTC.

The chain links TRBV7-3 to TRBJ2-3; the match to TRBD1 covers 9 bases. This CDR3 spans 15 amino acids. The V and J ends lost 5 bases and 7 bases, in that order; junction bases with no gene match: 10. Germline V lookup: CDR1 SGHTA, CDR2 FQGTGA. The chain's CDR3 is CASSATGGASNTQYF. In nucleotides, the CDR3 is TGTGCCAGCAGCGCCACAGGGGGCGCATCCAATACGCAGTATTTT.

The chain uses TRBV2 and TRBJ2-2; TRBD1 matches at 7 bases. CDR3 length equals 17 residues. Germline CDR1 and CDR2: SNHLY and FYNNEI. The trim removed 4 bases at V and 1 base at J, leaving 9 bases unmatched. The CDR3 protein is CASSGRSGQMNTGELFF. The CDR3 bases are TGTGCCAGCAGTGGGAGGTCGGGACAGATGAACACCGGGGAGCTGTTTTTT.

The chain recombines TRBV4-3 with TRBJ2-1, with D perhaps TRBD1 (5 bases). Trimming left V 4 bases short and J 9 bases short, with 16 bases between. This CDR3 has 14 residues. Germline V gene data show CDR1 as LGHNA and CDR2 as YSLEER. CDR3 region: CASSRSQGAGEQFF. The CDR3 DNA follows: TGCGCCAGCAGCCGCTCCCAGGGTGCCGGTGAGCAGTTCTTC.

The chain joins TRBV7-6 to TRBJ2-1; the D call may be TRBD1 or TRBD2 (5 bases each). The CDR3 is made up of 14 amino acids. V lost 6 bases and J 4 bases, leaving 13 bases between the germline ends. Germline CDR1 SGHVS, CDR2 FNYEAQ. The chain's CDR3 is CASRRGDLYNEQFF. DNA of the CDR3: TGTGCCAGCAGACGAGGGGACCTTTACAATGAGCAGTTCTTC.

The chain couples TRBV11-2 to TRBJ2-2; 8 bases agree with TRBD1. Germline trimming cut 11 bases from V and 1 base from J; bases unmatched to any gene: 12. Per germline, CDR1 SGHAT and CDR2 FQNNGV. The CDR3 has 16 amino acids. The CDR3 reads CAWGAGGLENTGELFF. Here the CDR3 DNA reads TGTGCCTGGGGGGCAGGGGGCCTTGAGAACACCGGGGAGCTGTTTTTT.

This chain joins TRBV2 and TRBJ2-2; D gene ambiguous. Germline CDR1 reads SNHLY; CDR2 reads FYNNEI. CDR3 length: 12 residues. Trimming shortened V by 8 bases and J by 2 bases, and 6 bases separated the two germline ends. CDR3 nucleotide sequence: TGTGCCAGCGTTCGCAACACCGGGGAGCTGTTTTTT. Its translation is CASVRNTGELFF.

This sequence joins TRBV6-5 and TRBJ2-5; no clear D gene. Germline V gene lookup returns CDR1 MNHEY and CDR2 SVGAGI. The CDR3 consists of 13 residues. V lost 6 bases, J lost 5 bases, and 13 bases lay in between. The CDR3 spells CASSLSAWETQYF. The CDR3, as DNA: TGTGCCAGCAGCCTCTCAGCGTGGGAGACCCAGTACTTC.

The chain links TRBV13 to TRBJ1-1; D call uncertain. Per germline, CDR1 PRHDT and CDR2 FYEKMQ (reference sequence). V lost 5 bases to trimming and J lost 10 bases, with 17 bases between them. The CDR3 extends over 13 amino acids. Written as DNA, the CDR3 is TGTGCCAGCAGCCTTCAATCCCCCCTGGGAGCTTTCTTT. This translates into CASSLQSPLGAFF.

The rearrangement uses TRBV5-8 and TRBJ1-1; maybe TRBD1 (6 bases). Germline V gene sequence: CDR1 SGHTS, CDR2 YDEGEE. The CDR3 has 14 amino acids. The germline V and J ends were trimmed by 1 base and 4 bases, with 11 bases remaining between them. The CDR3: CASSLFGGSTEAFF. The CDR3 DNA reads TGTGCCAGCAGCTTGTTCGGGGGCTCCACTGAAGCTTTCTTT. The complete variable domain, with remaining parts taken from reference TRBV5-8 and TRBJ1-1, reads EAGVTQSPTHLIKTRGQQATLRCSPISGHTSVYWYQQALGLGLQFLLWYDEGEERNRGNFPPRFSGRQFPNYSSELNVNALELEDSALYLCASSLFGGSTEAFFGQGTRLTVV.